This T cell receptor (beta chain) was captured by sequencing in a study of T cell repertoires in cytomegalovirus infection. Germline-derived CDR1 and CDR2 are LGHDT and YNNKEL (reference sequence). The CDR3 contains 14 residues. V was pared by 1 base and J by 6 bases, with 10 bases between. This clonotype appeared many times. TCRdb recomputed calls from the reads with MiXCR, one row per CDR3 protein. The table lists 490,000 or so distinct CDR3 sequences, around 10% of them singletons, with approximately 10% in the top ten. The sample was PBMCs. The sequence derives from a human donor in good health (CMV status not recorded). Some clones in this sample may be carry-over from other donors' samples. The chain uses TRBV3-1 and TRBJ2-4; D is unresolved. CDR3 loop: CASSQGASGNIQYF. The DNA for the CDR3 is TGTGCCAGCAGCCAAGGAGCTTCGGGAAACATTCAGTACTTC.